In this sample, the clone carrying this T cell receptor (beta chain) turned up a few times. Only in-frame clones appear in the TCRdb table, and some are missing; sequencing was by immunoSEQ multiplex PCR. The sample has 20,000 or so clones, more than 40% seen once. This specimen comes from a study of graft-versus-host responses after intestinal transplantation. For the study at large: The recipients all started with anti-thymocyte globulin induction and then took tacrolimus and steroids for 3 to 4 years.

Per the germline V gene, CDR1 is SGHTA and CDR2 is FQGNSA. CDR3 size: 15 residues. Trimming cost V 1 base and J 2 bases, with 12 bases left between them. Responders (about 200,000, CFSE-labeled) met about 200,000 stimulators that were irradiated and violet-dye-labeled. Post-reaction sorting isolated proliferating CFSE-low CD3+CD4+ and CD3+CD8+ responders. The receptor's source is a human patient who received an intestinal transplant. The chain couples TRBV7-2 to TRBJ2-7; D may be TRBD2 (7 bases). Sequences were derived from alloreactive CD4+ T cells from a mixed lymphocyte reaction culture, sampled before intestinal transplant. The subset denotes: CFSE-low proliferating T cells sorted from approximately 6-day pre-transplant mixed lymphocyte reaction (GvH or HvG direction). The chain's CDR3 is CASSLVGGGTYEQYF. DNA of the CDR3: TGTGCCAGCAGCTTAGTTGGGGGGGGCACCTACGAGCAGTACTTC.